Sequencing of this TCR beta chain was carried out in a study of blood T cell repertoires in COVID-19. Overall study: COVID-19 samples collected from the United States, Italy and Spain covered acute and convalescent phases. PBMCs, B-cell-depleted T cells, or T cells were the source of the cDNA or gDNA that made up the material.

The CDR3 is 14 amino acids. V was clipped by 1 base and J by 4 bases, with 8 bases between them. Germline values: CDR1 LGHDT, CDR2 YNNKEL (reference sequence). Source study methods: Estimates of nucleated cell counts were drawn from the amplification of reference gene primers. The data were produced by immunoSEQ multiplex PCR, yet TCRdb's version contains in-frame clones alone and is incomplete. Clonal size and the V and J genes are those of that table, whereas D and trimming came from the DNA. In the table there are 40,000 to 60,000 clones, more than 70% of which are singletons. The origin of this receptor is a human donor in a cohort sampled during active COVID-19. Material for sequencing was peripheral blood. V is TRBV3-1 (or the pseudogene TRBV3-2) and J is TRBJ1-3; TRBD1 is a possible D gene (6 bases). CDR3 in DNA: TGTGCCAGCAGCCAAGCAGGGGACGGAAACACCATATATTTT. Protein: CASSQAGDGNTIYF.